This record concerns one T cell receptor beta chain sequence. This entry belongs to a study of technical replicates of blood from several donors. This CDR3 region has 13 residues. CDR1 is SGHAT and CDR2 is FQNNGV in the germline V gene. V gave up 6 bases and J gave up 2 bases, with 10 bases separating them. Sequencing was performed with immunoSEQ multiplex PCR; in TCRdb, only in-frame clones are kept and a portion is missing. The table has over 80,000 clones, about 96% seen once. The sequenced sample was T cells isolated from PBMCs. The genes are TRBV11-2 and TRBJ1-2, with D perhaps matching TRBD1 (5 bases). The TCR sequence derives from a human donor in good health. CDR3 DNA: TGTGCCAGCAGTATGACAGTAAACTATGGCTACACCTTC. Protein: CASSMTVNYGYTF.